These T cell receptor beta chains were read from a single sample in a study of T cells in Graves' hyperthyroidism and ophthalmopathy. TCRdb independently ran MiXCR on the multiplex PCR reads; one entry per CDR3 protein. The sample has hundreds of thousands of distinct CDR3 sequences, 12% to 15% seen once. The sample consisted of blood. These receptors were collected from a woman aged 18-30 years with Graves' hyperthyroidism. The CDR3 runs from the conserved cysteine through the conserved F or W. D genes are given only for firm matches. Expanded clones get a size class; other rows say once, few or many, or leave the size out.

CDR3: CASSVTGLGTGELFF
DNA: TGTGCCAGCAGTGTCACAGGGCTTGGTACCGGGGAGCTGTTTTTT
D: NA
size: few
length: 15
J: TRBJ2-2
V: TRBV6-1

CDR3: CASSPPIDRRETQYF
DNA: TGTGCCAGCAGCCCACCTATAGACAGGAGAGAGACCCAGTACTTC
D: NA
size: many
length: 15
J: TRBJ2-5
V: TRBV7-9

CDR3: CASSVGQGPINEQFF
DNA: TGTGCCAGCAGCGTAGGGCAGGGGCCCATCAATGAGCAGTTCTTC
D: NA
size: NA
length: 15
J: TRBJ2-1
V: TRBV9

CDR3: CASSQRGRDPPGAYNEQFF
DNA: TGTGCCAGCAGCCAGAGGGGGCGGGATCCCCCCGGAGCCTACAATGAGCAGTTCTTC
D: NA
size: few
length: 19
J: TRBJ2-1
V: TRBV7-9

CDR3: CASSLPGRQETQYF
DNA: TGTGCCAGCAGTCTGCCCGGACGTCAAGAGACCCAGTACTTC
D: NA
size: NA
length: 14
J: TRBJ2-5
V: TRBV12-3/TRBV12-4

CDR3: CASSFTGSLKPQYF
DNA: TGTGCCAGCAGCTTTACCGGGTCTTTAAAACCGCAGTATTTT
D: NA
size: NA
length: 14
J: TRBJ2-3
V: TRBV7-9

CDR3: CASSLEAIVAKNIQYF
DNA: TGTGCCAGCAGTTTAGAGGCGATCGTAGCCAAAAACATTCAGTACTTC
D: NA
size: few
length: 16
J: TRBJ2-4
V: TRBV28

CDR3: CASSPYGDIQYF
DNA: TGTGCCAGCTCACCGTACGGGGACATTCAGTACTTC
D: NA
size: many
length: 12
J: TRBJ2-4
V: TRBV18

CDR3: CASSYSILIAGASYEQYF
DNA: TGTGCCAGCAGTTACTCGATTTTGATAGCGGGGGCTTCCTACGAGCAGTACTTC
D: TRBD2
size: many
length: 18
J: TRBJ2-7
V: TRBV6-2/TRBV6-3

CDR3: CASSLWKNNYGYTF
DNA: TGTGCCAGCAGTTTATGGAAGAATAACTATGGCTACACCTTC
D: NA
size: many
length: 14
J: TRBJ1-2
V: TRBV28